The T cell receptor (beta chain) described here comes from a study of blood T cell repertoires in COVID-19. Per the germline V gene, CDR1 is SGHNT and CDR2 is YYREEE (reference sequence). This CDR3 contains 16 residues. V shed 0 bases and J shed 0 bases, with 9 bases lying between them. As handled by the study authors: Amplified reference gene primers provided the basis for estimating nucleated cell counts. Profiled with immunoSEQ multiplex PCR; TCRdb holds only in-frame clones, not every one. V, J and clone size are those of that table, while D and trimming were read from the DNA. This table has about 190,000 clones, around 79% appearing once.

The sequenced sample was peripheral blood. This TCR was sampled from a man aged 50 to 59 who had recovered from COVID-19. The V call is TRBV5-4, the J call TRBJ2-2; D not resolved. CDR3 protein: CASSLGPTANTGELFF. CDR3 DNA: TGTGCCAGCAGCTTGGGACCGACTGCGAACACCGGGGAGCTGTTTTTT.